These T cell receptor beta chains were read from a single sample in a study of T-cell memory formation after mild COVID-19. TCRdb recomputed calls from the 5' RACE reads with MiXCR, one row per CDR3 protein. This sample yields 350,000 to 550,000 distinct CDR3 sequences, of which about a sixth are seen a single time; roughly 21% belongs to the top ten. Sequenced sample: PBMCs or a T cell subset sorted from them (not recorded which). These receptors were collected from a man between 18 and 29 years old who had mild COVID-19 (a few samples of this study predate the infection). Cell type and time point are not known. CDR3s include the opening cysteine and the closing phenylalanine or tryptophan. A D gene is named only where the DNA matches it firmly. Clone size is not always given. Where it is, it says once, few, many or a class for expanded clones.

J gene: TRBJ1-5
D gene: .
V gene: TRBV6-2/TRBV6-3
clone size: few
CDR3 DNA: TGTGCCAGCAGCTCCCCGCGGGGTGGGGATCAGCCCCAGCATTTT
CDR3 protein: CASSSPRGGDQPQHF

J gene: TRBJ2-2
D gene: .
V gene: TRBV4-1
clone size: .
CDR3 DNA: TGCGCCAGCAGCCAAGATCACTCCAGGGAGCTGTTTTTT
CDR3 protein: CASSQDHSRELFF

J gene: TRBJ2-1
D gene: TRBD2
V gene: TRBV5-1
clone size: few
CDR3 DNA: TGCGCCAGCAGCGACCCGATAGCGGGGGTGAACAATGAGCAGTTCTTC
CDR3 protein: CASSDPIAGVNNEQFF

J gene: TRBJ1-5
D gene: TRBD1
V gene: TRBV28
clone size: few
CDR3 DNA: TGTGCCAGCAGTTCCACAGGGGCCCAGCCCCAGCATTTT
CDR3 protein: CASSSTGAQPQHF

J gene: TRBJ2-7
D gene: .
V gene: TRBV6-2/TRBV6-3
clone size: .
CDR3 DNA: TGTGCCAGCAAGGCCTCCTACGAGCAGTACTTC
CDR3 protein: CASKASYEQYF

J gene: TRBJ2-5
D gene: .
V gene: TRBV29-1
clone size: .
CDR3 DNA: TGCAGCGTGGAGAGTTGGCAAGAGACCCAGTACTTC
CDR3 protein: CSVESWQETQYF

J gene: TRBJ1-5
D gene: .
V gene: TRBV2
clone size: .
CDR3 DNA: TGTGCCAGCGGCTCTGGGGGTGCCAATCAGCCCCAGCATTTT
CDR3 protein: CASGSGGANQPQHF

J gene: TRBJ1-3
D gene: .
V gene: TRBV6-6
clone size: few
CDR3 DNA: TGTGCCAGCAGTTACCGGGGACCGAGCGGAAACACCATATATTTT
CDR3 protein: CASSYRGPSGNTIYF

J gene: TRBJ2-2
D gene: .
V gene: TRBV7-6
clone size: many
CDR3 DNA: TGTGCCAGCAGCTTTGCAGGGGGACTCAACACCGGGGAGCTGTTTTTT
CDR3 protein: CASSFAGGLNTGELFF

J gene: TRBJ2-6
D gene: .
V gene: TRBV27
clone size: few
CDR3 DNA: TGTGCCAGCAGTTTACAGGGAATAGGTTCTGGGGCCAACGTCCTGACTTTC
CDR3 protein: CASSLQGIGSGANVLTF

J gene: TRBJ2-4
D gene: .
V gene: TRBV19
clone size: .
CDR3 DNA: TGTGCCACCCATGTTTTCGGGCTGGCCAAAAACATTCAGTACTTC
CDR3 protein: CATHVFGLAKNIQYF

J gene: TRBJ2-3
D gene: .
V gene: TRBV12-3/TRBV12-4
clone size: many
CDR3 DNA: TGTGCCAGCAGTTTTGACACAGATACGCAGTATTTT
CDR3 protein: CASSFDTDTQYF

J gene: TRBJ1-1
D gene: .
V gene: TRBV7-9
clone size: .
CDR3 DNA: TGTGCCAGCAGCTTGGGGTTACGCACTGAAGCTTTCTTT
CDR3 protein: CASSLGLRTEAFF

J gene: TRBJ2-2
D gene: .
V gene: TRBV19
clone size: .
CDR3 DNA: TGTGCCAGTAGTATGGCATACAGGGAACCCACCGGGGAGCTGTTTTTT
CDR3 protein: CASSMAYREPTGELFF

J gene: TRBJ1-2
D gene: .
V gene: TRBV7-9
clone size: .
CDR3 DNA: TGTGCCAGCAGCTTAGCAGGGGTTGATGGCTACACCTTC
CDR3 protein: CASSLAGVDGYTF

J gene: TRBJ2-2
D gene: TRBD1
V gene: TRBV20-1
clone size: .
CDR3 DNA: TGCAGTGCTAGGGACAGGGTCAGCGGGGAGCTGTTTTTT
CDR3 protein: CSARDRVSGELFF

J gene: TRBJ2-5
D gene: .
V gene: TRBV7-2
clone size: few
CDR3 DNA: TGTGCCAGCAGCTTTGGTCGGACCAGAGAGACCCAGTACTTC
CDR3 protein: CASSFGRTRETQYF

J gene: TRBJ2-7
D gene: .
V gene: TRBV12-3/TRBV12-4
clone size: few
CDR3 DNA: TGTGCCAGCAGTTTCGTAGGGGGGAGAAACGAGCAGTACTTC
CDR3 protein: CASSFVGGRNEQYF

J gene: TRBJ1-2
D gene: .
V gene: TRBV9
clone size: many
CDR3 DNA: TGTGCCAGCTCCTTAAGGCAGGGACATTACACCTTC
CDR3 protein: CASSLRQGHYTF

J gene: TRBJ2-1
D gene: .
V gene: TRBV4-1
clone size: .
CDR3 DNA: TGCGCCAGCAGCCAAAGAATTAACGATGAGCAGTTCTTC
CDR3 protein: CASSQRINDEQFF

J gene: TRBJ1-5
D gene: .
V gene: TRBV15
clone size: few
CDR3 DNA: TGTGCCACCAGCAGTGGCCTCTGGCAGATCTATCAGCCCCAGCATTTT
CDR3 protein: CATSSGLWQIYQPQHF

J gene: TRBJ2-3
D gene: .
V gene: TRBV7-9
clone size: .
CDR3 DNA: TGTGCCAGTGGGTCCGGGGGTGGGGATACGCAGTATTTT
CDR3 protein: CASGSGGGDTQYF

J gene: TRBJ1-1
D gene: .
V gene: TRBV5-1
clone size: .
CDR3 DNA: TGCGCCAGCAGCTTTGGGGCCCCGCTCACTGAAGCTTTCTTT
CDR3 protein: CASSFGAPLTEAFF

J gene: TRBJ2-7
D gene: .
V gene: TRBV11-2
clone size: few
CDR3 DNA: TGTGCCAGCAGCTTTATTGTAGGGGGCTACGAGCAGTACTTC
CDR3 protein: CASSFIVGGYEQYF

J gene: TRBJ2-3
D gene: .
V gene: TRBV6-5
clone size: .
CDR3 DNA: TGTGCCAGCAGTTACTTTGGCGGAGATACGCAGTATTTT
CDR3 protein: CASSYFGGDTQYF

J gene: TRBJ2-1
D gene: .
V gene: TRBV6-9
clone size: .
CDR3 DNA: TGTGCCTACCATATTGGTCCGAGGGCTTGCAATGAGCAGTTCTTC
CDR3 protein: CAYHIGPRACNEQFF

J gene: TRBJ2-1
D gene: .
V gene: TRBV30
clone size: .
CDR3 DNA: TGTGCCTGGAGAGGCGGGGCGAGCTCCTACAATGAGCAGTTCTTC
CDR3 protein: CAWRGGASSYNEQFF

J gene: TRBJ1-2
D gene: .
V gene: TRBV28
clone size: .
CDR3 DNA: TGTGCCAGCAACCCCTTGGGCACCTCTAACTATGGCTACACCTTC
CDR3 protein: CASNPLGTSNYGYTF

J gene: TRBJ2-1
D gene: .
V gene: TRBV5-1
clone size: many
CDR3 DNA: TGCGCCAGCAGCTTGGTCGGGGGATTAACTAATGAGCAGTTCTTC
CDR3 protein: CASSLVGGLTNEQFF

J gene: TRBJ2-7
D gene: TRBD2
V gene: TRBV7-2
clone size: .
CDR3 DNA: TGTGCCAGCAGCTTAGCGGGCGGGGGGGCTCCCTACGAGCAGTACTTC
CDR3 protein: CASSLAGGGAPYEQYF

J gene: TRBJ2-5
D gene: .
V gene: TRBV5-5
clone size: .
CDR3 DNA: TGTGCCAGCAGCTTATCAGGGGTAGCAAGAGAGACCCAGTACTTC
CDR3 protein: CASSLSGVARETQYF

J gene: TRBJ2-1
D gene: .
V gene: TRBV7-6
clone size: .
CDR3 DNA: TGTGCCAGCAGCTTAGTTGGAGGGGTCGCCCTTTACAATGAGCAGTTCTTC
CDR3 protein: CASSLVGGVALYNEQFF

J gene: TRBJ1-2
D gene: .
V gene: TRBV5-1
clone size: few
CDR3 DNA: TGCGCCAGCAGCCCAAGGACAGTTAACTATGGCTACACCTTC
CDR3 protein: CASSPRTVNYGYTF

J gene: TRBJ1-6
D gene: .
V gene: TRBV7-2
clone size: .
CDR3 DNA: TGTGCCACCTTGACGGGCCTGAATTCACCCCTCCACTTT
CDR3 protein: CATLTGLNSPLHF

J gene: TRBJ2-5
D gene: TRBD2
V gene: TRBV18
clone size: few
CDR3 DNA: TGTGCCAGCTCACCCTCCGGGACTAGCAGAATTCAAGAGACCCAGTACTTC
CDR3 protein: CASSPSGTSRIQETQYF

J gene: TRBJ2-2
D gene: .
V gene: TRBV12-3/TRBV12-4
clone size: .
CDR3 DNA: TGTGCCAGCAGTCAGGGTCCCGGGGAGCTGTTTTTT
CDR3 protein: CASSQGPGELFF

J gene: TRBJ1-2
D gene: .
V gene: TRBV25-1
clone size: few
CDR3 DNA: TGTGCCAGCAGTGAACCTTCGACAGGCCTCTATGGCTACACCTTC
CDR3 protein: CASSEPSTGLYGYTF

J gene: TRBJ1-1
D gene: .
V gene: TRBV6-1
clone size: once
CDR3 DNA: TGTGCCAGCAGTGAAAATCAGGGGCGAAACACTGAAGCTTTCTTT
CDR3 protein: CASSENQGRNTEAFF

J gene: TRBJ2-7
D gene: .
V gene: TRBV5-1
clone size: many
CDR3 DNA: TGCGCCAGCACCCTTGTATCGGGGCGCGAGCAGTACTTC
CDR3 protein: CASTLVSGREQYF

J gene: TRBJ1-6
D gene: .
V gene: TRBV10-3
clone size: .
CDR3 DNA: TGTGCCATCAGACAAACAGCAGATTCACCCCTCCACTTT
CDR3 protein: CAIRQTADSPLHF

J gene: TRBJ2-3
D gene: TRBD1
V gene: TRBV27
clone size: many
CDR3 DNA: TGTGCCAGCAGTTTATGGTCGGCTCGGGGACAGGTTATTTCAGATACGCAGTATTTT
CDR3 protein: CASSLWSARGQVISDTQYF

J gene: TRBJ2-4
D gene: .
V gene: TRBV5-5
clone size: few
CDR3 DNA: TGTGCCAGCAGCTTGGCCCTAGGCGGAAACATTCAGTACTTC
CDR3 protein: CASSLALGGNIQYF

J gene: TRBJ2-7
D gene: TRBD2
V gene: TRBV5-1
clone size: few
CDR3 DNA: TGCGCCAGCGCGATCGGGGGGTCTGACTCCTACGAGCAGTACTTC
CDR3 protein: CASAIGGSDSYEQYF

J gene: TRBJ2-1
D gene: TRBD2
V gene: TRBV5-6
clone size: .
CDR3 DNA: TGTGCCAGCAGCGACGGGACTAGCGGATACAATGATCAGTTCTTC
CDR3 protein: CASSDGTSGYNDQFF

J gene: TRBJ1-2
D gene: .
V gene: TRBV4-1
clone size: .
CDR3 DNA: TGCGCCAGCAGCCAAGATCGCCGTGGCTACACCTTC
CDR3 protein: CASSQDRRGYTF